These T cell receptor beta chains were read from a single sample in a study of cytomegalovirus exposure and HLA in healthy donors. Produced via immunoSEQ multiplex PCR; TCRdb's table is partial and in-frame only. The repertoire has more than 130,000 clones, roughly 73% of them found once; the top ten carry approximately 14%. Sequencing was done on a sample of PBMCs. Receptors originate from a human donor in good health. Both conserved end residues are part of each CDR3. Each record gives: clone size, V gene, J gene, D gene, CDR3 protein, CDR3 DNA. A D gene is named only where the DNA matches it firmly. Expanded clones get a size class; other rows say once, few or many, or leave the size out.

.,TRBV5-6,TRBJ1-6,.,CASSLFSGADSPLHF,TGTGCCAGCAGCTTGTTTTCAGGGGCGGATTCACCCCTCCACTTT
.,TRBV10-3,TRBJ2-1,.,CAISDRGDTTGGEQFF,TGTGCCATCAGTGATAGGGGGGACACAACGGGGGGTGAGCAGTTCTTC
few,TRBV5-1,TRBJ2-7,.,CASSLGQTSSYEQYF,TGCGCCAGCAGCTTAGGACAGACCAGCTCCTACGAGCAGTACTTC
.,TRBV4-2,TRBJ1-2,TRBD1,CASGQETGAGGYTF,TGTGCCAGCGGCCAAGAAACAGGGGCGGGTGGCTACACCTTC
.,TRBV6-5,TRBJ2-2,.,CASQGGDTGELFF,TGTGCCAGTCAGGGTGGGGACACCGGGGAGCTGTTTTTT
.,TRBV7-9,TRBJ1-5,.,CASSQDSNQPQHF,TGTGCCAGCAGCCAGGATAGCAATCAGCCCCAGCATTTT
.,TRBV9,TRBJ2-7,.,CASSTDRDSRDEQYF,TGTGCCAGCAGCACGGACCGGGACTCCAGGGACGAGCAGTACTTC
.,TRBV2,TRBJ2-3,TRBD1,CASSTSDRDRGTDTQYF,TGTGCCAGCAGTACATCGGACCGGGACAGGGGCACAGATACGCAGTATTTT
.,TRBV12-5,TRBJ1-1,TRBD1,CASGYRGQGGTTEAFF,TGTGCTAGTGGTTACCGAGGACAGGGAGGGACCACTGAAGCTTTCTTT
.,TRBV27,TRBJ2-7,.,CASTLAGDTTYEQYF,TGTGCCAGCACGCTAGCTGGGGACACTACCTACGAGCAGTACTTC
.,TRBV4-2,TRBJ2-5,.,CASSRIHRTTGRETQYF,TGTGCCAGCAGCCGGATCCACCGAACGACAGGGAGGGAGACCCAGTACTTC
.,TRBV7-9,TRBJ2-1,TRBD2,CASSSSSGGRNEQFF,TGTGCCAGCAGCTCGTCTAGCGGGGGAAGAAATGAGCAGTTCTTC
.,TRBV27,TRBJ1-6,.,CASSLMQGSSPLHF,TGTGCCAGCAGTTTAATGCAGGGGAGTTCACCCCTCCACTTT
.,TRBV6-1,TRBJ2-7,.,CASTRGGQRFYEQYF,TGTGCCAGCACCCGAGGAGGACAGCGTTTCTACGAGCAGTACTTC
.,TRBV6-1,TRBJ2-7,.,CASSEAGSFGGQYF,TGTGCCAGCAGTGAAGCCGGATCATTCGGGGGGCAGTACTTC
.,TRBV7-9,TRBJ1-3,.,CASSLSLSGNTIYF,TGTGCCAGCAGCTTATCCCTCTCTGGAAACACCATATATTTT
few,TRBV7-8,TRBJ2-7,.,CASSPRQTQYF,TGTGCCAGCAGCCCGCGACAGACTCAGTACTTC
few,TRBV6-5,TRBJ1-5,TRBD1,CASSYSWTGGSQPQHF,TGTGCCAGCAGTTACTCCTGGACAGGGGGCAGTCAGCCCCAGCATTTT
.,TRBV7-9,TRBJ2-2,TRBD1,CASSRNRGRNTGELFF,TGTGCCAGCAGCCGAAACAGGGGGCGAAACACCGGGGAGCTGTTTTTT
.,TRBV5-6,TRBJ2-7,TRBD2,CASSDRDYSSYEQYF,TGTGCCAGCAGCGACCGGGACTACTCCTCCTACGAGCAGTACTTC
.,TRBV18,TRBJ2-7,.,CASSPEDSPYEQYF,TGTGCCAGCTCACCTGAGGACAGTCCCTACGAGCAGTACTTC
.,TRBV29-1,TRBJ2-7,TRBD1,CSVVIGGNEQYF,TGCAGCGTTGTAATAGGGGGCAACGAGCAGTACTTC
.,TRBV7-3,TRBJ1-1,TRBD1,CASSETGGLNTEAFF,TGTGCCAGCAGCGAGACAGGGGGATTGAACACTGAAGCTTTCTTT
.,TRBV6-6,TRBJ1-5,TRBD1,CASSRPTGDSNQPQHF,TGTGCCAGCAGTCGCCCGACAGGGGATAGCAATCAGCCCCAGCATTTT
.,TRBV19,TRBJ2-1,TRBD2,CASTEAGVSYNEQFF,TGTGCCAGTACCGAAGCGGGAGTCTCCTACAATGAGCAGTTCTTC
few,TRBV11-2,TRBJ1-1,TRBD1,CASSVGTGTTEAFF,TGTGCCAGCAGCGTAGGGACAGGCACCACTGAAGCTTTCTTT
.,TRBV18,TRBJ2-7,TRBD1,CASSPQTGTHEQYF,TGTGCCAGCTCACCCCAGACAGGGACCCACGAGCAGTACTTC
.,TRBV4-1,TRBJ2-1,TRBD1,CASSQEGGTGSYNEQFF,TGCGCCAGCAGCCAAGAAGGGGGGACAGGGTCATACAATGAGCAGTTCTTC
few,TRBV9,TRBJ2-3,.,CASSDTTGSADTQYF,TGTGCCAGCAGCGATACGACAGGTAGCGCAGATACGCAGTATTTT
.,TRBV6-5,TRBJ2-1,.,CASSYSSWAHNEQFF,TGTGCCAGCAGTTACTCGAGTTGGGCCCACAATGAGCAGTTCTTC
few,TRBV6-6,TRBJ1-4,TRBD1,CASSYPTQGAPGKLFF,TGTGCCAGCAGTTACCCGACACAGGGGGCGCCGGGTAAACTGTTTTTT
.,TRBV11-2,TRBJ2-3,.,CASSFYPGLYVTDTQYF,TGTGCCAGCAGCTTTTACCCAGGGCTTTATGTCACAGATACGCAGTATTTT
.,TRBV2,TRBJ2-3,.,CASSDGGTDTQYF,TGTGCCAGCAGTGACGGGGGAACAGATACGCAGTATTTT
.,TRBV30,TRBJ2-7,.,CAWKGKGGATYEQYF,TGTGCCTGGAAGGGTAAGGGCGGGGCCACCTACGAGCAGTACTTC
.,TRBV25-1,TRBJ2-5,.,CASSKDPGLLETQYF,TGTGCCAGCAGTAAGGACCCAGGGCTTCTGGAGACCCAGTACTTC
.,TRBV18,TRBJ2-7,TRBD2,CASSSIAGDSYEQYF,TGTGCCAGCTCATCGATAGCGGGAGACTCCTACGAGCAGTACTTC
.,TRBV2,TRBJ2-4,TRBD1,CASSPTGGNGIQYF,TGTGCCAGCAGTCCGACAGGGGGTAATGGCATTCAGTACTTC
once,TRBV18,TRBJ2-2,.,CASSSRLDDGELFF,TGTGCCAGCTCATCAAGACTAGATGACGGGGAGCTGTTTTTT
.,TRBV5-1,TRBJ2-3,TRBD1,CASSLEQGGDTQYF,TGCGCCAGCAGCTTGGAACAGGGGGGAGATACGCAGTATTTT
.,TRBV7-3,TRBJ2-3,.,CASSRDISTDTQYF,TGTGCCAGCAGCAGGGACATCAGCACAGATACGCAGTATTTT
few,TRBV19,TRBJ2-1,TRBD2,CASSMVPAGLYNEQFF,TGTGCCAGTAGTATGGTCCCAGCGGGGTTATACAATGAGCAGTTCTTC
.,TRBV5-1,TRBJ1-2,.,CASSPEGANYGYTF,TGCGCCAGCAGCCCCGAGGGGGCTAACTATGGCTACACCTTC
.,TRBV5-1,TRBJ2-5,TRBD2,CASSLGQRGAQETQYF,TGCGCCAGCAGCTTGGGGCAGCGGGGGGCCCAAGAGACCCAGTACTTC
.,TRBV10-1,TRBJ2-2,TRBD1,CASSRTGAAGELFF,TGCGCCAGCAGCAGGACAGGCGCAGCCGGGGAGCTGTTTTTT